The source of this T cell receptor beta chain is a study of neurological immune-mediated disorders. Study-level results: Multiple sclerosis, the disease with the least TCR clonal expansion, fell below healthy controls, whereas HTLV-1-associated myelopathy showed the most.

For the unsorted libraries, 2 million PBMCs stored at -80 C served as input. The cDNA was generated through 5'RACE incorporating 10-nucleotide random UMIs. TCRdb re-called the 5' RACE reads through MiXCR, storing one row per CDR3 protein. This table has 30,000 to 45,000 distinct CDR3 sequences, over 9% appearing once. V dropped 6 bases and J dropped 2; count of bases not matched to a gene: 4. Germline CDR1 is DFQATT and CDR2 is SNEGSKA (reference sequence). The CDR3 runs to 13 residues. This clonotype was counted ten times or more. Its antigen is unidentified. The sequence derives from a woman under 40 with HTLV-1-associated myelopathy (HAM/TSP). The chain combines TRBV20-1 with TRBJ2-4; 7 bases align to TRBD1. What was sequenced was PBMCs. The CDR3 loop is CSATGDSKNIQYF. DNA for the CDR3: TGCAGTGCCACAGGGGATTCCAAAAACATTCAGTACTTC.